A single sample gave rise to the 6 T cell receptor beta chains below, sequenced in a study of T cells in Graves' hyperthyroidism and ophthalmopathy. Researchers took RNA transcripts and amplified the TCR beta CDR3 regions from them. HTBI primers were the set used in a first-round RT-PCR of the TCR CDR3. Each CDR3 protein is one row after TCRdb ran MiXCR on the multiplex PCR reads. In the table there are 500,000 to 650,000 distinct CDR3 sequences, about 20% of which are singletons. Sequenced input: blood. These receptors all stem from a man aged 40-50 years with Graves' ophthalmopathy.

This clonotype was detected many times. The chain joins TRBV28 to TRBJ1-2; D possibly corresponds to TRBD1 (6 bases). V was trimmed by 8 bases and J by 5 bases, leaving 18 bases between them. The CDR3 runs to 14 residues. The germline V gene encodes CDR1 MDHEN and CDR2 SYDVKM. CDR3 sequence reads: CASLVVGGAYGYTF. CDR3 DNA sequence: TGTGCCAGCCTGGTTGTCGGGGGGGCTTATGGCTACACCTTC.

The chain has TRBV28 and TRBJ2-1; 14 bases fit TRBD2. Germline CDR1 is MDHEN and CDR2 is SYDVKM. This CDR3 is 18 amino acids long. J gave up 8 bases and V 3 bases, and 12 bases lay outside the gene matches. This CDR3 is CASSFGPGTSGRGHEQFF. The CDR3 coding sequence is TGTGCCAGCAGTTTCGGGCCCGGGACTAGCGGGAGAGGGCATGAGCAGTTCTTC.

This clonotype is a singleton in its sample. One end of the junction is discordant with germline, which a read error may explain. The rearrangement links TRBV7-2 to TRBJ2-7; D tentatively reads TRBD1 or TRBD2 (5 bases each). This CDR3 comprises 13 residues. CDR1 is SGHTA, CDR2 FQGNSA, per germline. The CDR3 loop reads CANSPGPSGEQYF. DNA for the CDR3: TGTGCCAACAGCCCGGGGCCCTCGGGGGAGCAGTACTTC.

This clonotype has a handful of counts. The chain recombines TRBV30 with TRBJ2-1; 12 bases agree with TRBD2. V trimming: 3 bases; J trimming: 14 bases; junction bases outside the gene matches: 8. CDR3 length: 13 amino acids. Germline values: CDR1 GTSNPN, CDR2 SVGIG (reference sequence). CDR3 bases: TGTGCCTGGAGACGGACTAGCGGGATAGGGGAGTTCTTC. As protein: CAWRRTSGIGEFF.

This clonotype was observed a handful of times. V and J are TRBV29-1 and TRBJ2-1; 8 nucleotides line up with TRBD2. V was pared by 6 bases and J by 0 bases, with 7 bases of the junction left unmatched. CDR3 size: 15 residues. Germline values: CDR1 SQVTM, CDR2 ANQGSEA. The CDR3 reads CSVAVGRASYNEQFF. The CDR3 region has the DNA TGCAGCGTAGCGGTCGGGAGGGCCTCCTACAATGAGCAGTTCTTC.

The chain employs TRBV7-2 and TRBJ2-1; 9 bases map to TRBD2. Germline values: CDR1 SGHTA, CDR2 FQGNSA. The CDR3 contains 15 residues. V lost 3 bases and J lost 6; bases outside the gene matches: 6. The CDR3 loop is CASSLISGSSNEQFF. CDR3 coding DNA: TGTGCCAGCAGCTTGATTAGCGGGAGCTCCAATGAGCAGTTCTTC.